This T cell receptor (beta chain) was identified in a study of molecular identifiers for immune sequencing clone quantification. General study results and limits: Reports indicate spiked Jurkat TCR RNA from one cell could be found among 900,000 to 1,000,000 naive cells. Whereas clones above 20 RNA copies held under 1% of naive-cell molecules, they held over 98% of effector molecules.

Preparation methods for the bulk TCR libraries were those previously described, with listed TCR primers. TCRdb re-called the PCR reads through MiXCR, storing one row per CDR3 protein. The sample lists some 91,000 distinct CDR3 sequences, approximately 25% occurring once. CDR1 SGHDT and CDR2 YYEEEE come from the germline V gene. The V and J ends lost 0 bases and 2 bases respectively, with 15 bases between them. The CDR3 spans 16 residues. Notes on this clonotype: Antigen: not known.

Sequencing was done on a sample of naive CD8+ T cells from blood, with Jurkat cell RNA spiked in. Described subset: FACS-sorted CD8+CD4-CCR7+CD45RA+ naive T cells. This sequence was found in a human donor in good health. Some libraries in this study had Jurkat cell RNA spiked in. This sequence joins TRBV5-6 and TRBJ2-7; possibly TRBD1 for D (5 bases). The CDR3 region has the DNA TGTGCCAGCAGCTTGGGACAGCCGCTCGAGCCCTACGAGCAGTACTTC. It is translated as CASSLGQPLEPYEQYF.